One sample yielded the 16 T cell receptor beta chains listed below, sequenced in a study of tumor-infiltrating lymphocytes in primary liver carcinoma. Taking 20-30 mg of unsorted bulk tissue, the authors co-extracted RNA and DNA. Total RNA (around 0.45 ug) served as template for TCR beta cDNA synthesis primed by a constant-region primer. Three-round nested multiplex PCR performed with slightly modified ARM-PCR produced the TCR beta libraries. The first two PCR rounds used TRBV1-TRBV30 primers with a Cbeta primer, around 10 cycles each. Via MiXCR, TCRdb re-called the multiplex PCR reads, giving one row per CDR3 protein. The sample consists of approximately 74,000 distinct CDR3 sequences, 71% of them appearing once. Sequencing was performed on liver tumor tissue from sampling region 4. The subset here: tumor region T4, right-lateral pole. Receptor source: an older woman with primary liver carcinoma and hepatitis B virus infection.

The chain is built from TRBV7-8 and TRBJ2-3; possible D gene TRBD2, 5 bases. The V gene's germline CDR1 is SGHVS and CDR2 FQNEAQ. The CDR3 runs to 15 residues. CDR3 in DNA: TGTACCGGCAACCAACGGCCAGCGGTCATAGATACGCAGTATTTT. As protein: CTGNQRPAVIDTQYF.

On this clonotype itself: At one boundary the junction diverges from the germline segment, which might be a read error. This rearrangement joins TRBV9 to TRBJ2-7, with a weak D call TRBD2 (5 bases). The CDR3 is 16 residues long. Germline CDR1 is SGDLS and CDR2 is YYNGEE. CDR3 amino acids: CASSVEASPPLYGQYF. The CDR3 nucleotides read TGTGCCAGCAGCGTAGAGGCTAGCCCTCCCCTCTACGGGCAGTACTTC. Full variable domain (outside the CDR3, taken from reference TRBV9 and TRBJ2-7): DSGVTQTPKHLITATGQRVTLRCSPRSGDLSVYWYQQSLDQGLQFLIQYYNGEERAKGNILERFSAQQFPDLHSELNLSSLELGDSALYFCASSVEASPPLYGQYFGPGTRLTVT.

The rearrangement joins TRBV29-1 to TRBJ2-4; 7 bases fit TRBD2. The trim removed 3 bases at V and 7 bases at J, leaving 6 bases unmatched. The CDR3 is 13 residues long. The V gene's germline CDR1 is SQVTM and CDR2 ANQGSEA. The CDR3 bases are TGCAGCGTTGAGGGGACTAACGGGAACATTCAGTACTTC. Its translation is CSVEGTNGNIQYF. The complete variable domain, with remaining parts taken from reference TRBV29-1 and TRBJ2-4, reads SAVISQKPSRDICQRGTSLTIQCQVDSQVTMMFWYRQQPGQSLTLIATANQGSEATYESGFVIDKFPISRPNLTFSTLTVSNMSPEDSSIYLCSVEGTNGNIQYFGAGTRLSVL.

A remark on this clonotype: The junction differs from germline at one of its ends, possibly a read error. This sequence joins TRBV7-8 and TRBJ2-3, with a tentative D call TRBD2 (7 bases). The germline V gene encodes CDR1 SGHVS and CDR2 FQNEAQ. This CDR3 is 15 amino acids long. The chain's CDR3 is CACSLFGGATDTQYF. The CDR3 coding sequence is TGTGCCTGCAGCTTGTTTGGGGGGGCAACAGATACGCAGTATTTT.

A few counts support this clonotype. The junction and the germline gene differ at one end; a read error may be behind it. The chain has TRBV11-2 and TRBJ2-1; D possibly corresponds to TRBD1 (6 bases). Germline CDR1 is SGHAT and CDR2 is FQNNGV. The CDR3 sequence is 16 residues long. The CDR3 region has the DNA TGTGCCGGCAGCCTGACCCGAGGGGCAGGGGAGAATGAGCAGTTCTTC. Protein product: CAGSLTRGAGENEQFF. Full variable domain (outside the CDR3, taken from reference TRBV11-2 and TRBJ2-1): EAGVAQSPRYKIIEKRQSVAFWCNPISGHATLYWYQQILGQGPKLLIQFQNNGVVDDSQLPKDRFSAERLKGVDSTLKIQPAKLEDSAVYLCAGSLTRGAGENEQFFGPGTRLTVL.

Concerning this clonotype itself: A much bigger clone sits one base away, suggesting this may be a read error. The conserved closing phenylalanine or tryptophan is absent in this CDR3, likely reflecting a read error. The J gene is TRBJ1-1, the V gene TRBV28; weak D call: TRBD1 (6 bases). CDR1 is MDHEN and CDR2 is SYDVKM in the germline V gene. Trimming left V 7 bases short and J 6 bases short, with 21 bases between. This CDR3 contains 15 residues. CDR3 DNA: TGTGCCAGCACCCCATGGCGCAGGGGAAGCCCTGAAGCTTTCCTT. Translating it yields CASTPWRRGSPEAFL.

Turning to this clonotype: At one end the junction does not follow the germline gene, possibly because of a read error. The chain couples TRBV12-3 or TRBV12-4 to TRBJ1-2; 7 bases map to TRBD1. The CDR3 sequence is 13 residues long. CDR3 sequence: CAGTVTGAYGFTF. DNA for the CDR3: TGTGCCGGCACCGTTACAGGGGCCTATGGCTTCACCTTC.

The chain has TRBV11-2 and TRBJ2-1, with a weak D call TRBD2 (6 bases). The length of the CDR3 is 15 residues. V was trimmed by 11 bases and J by 2 bases, leaving 19 bases between them. Germline lookup yields CDR1 SGHAT and CDR2 FQNNGV. The CDR3 DNA sequence: TGTGCCTGGAGCTTCAGGCGGAGGGCCTACAATGAGCAGTTCTTC. It specifies CAWSFRRRAYNEQFF.

This clonotype turned up a few times. Given the absence of the conserved phenylalanine or tryptophan at the CDR3 end, a read error is likely. Here the CDR3 reads CASSVGLALLGETQYL. The CDR3 nucleotides are TGCGCCAGCAGCGTTGGACTAGCCCTCCTAGGGGAGACCCAGTACCTC. This rearrangement joins TRBV5-1 to TRBJ2-5, with 8 nucleotides matching TRBD2. Losses at the gene ends were 4 bases for V and 5 bases for J; bases not matched to a gene: 13. Germline assignment: CDR1 SGHRS and CDR2 YFSETQ. The CDR3 extends over 16 amino acids.

Turning to this clonotype: Here the CDR3 omits its conserved ending phenylalanine or tryptophan, so a read error is the likely source. This chain links TRBV10-2 with TRBJ2-7; D call uncertain. CDR1 and CDR2 (germline): WSHSY, SAAADI. The V and J ends lost 3 bases and 4 bases respectively, with 13 bases between them. The CDR3 covers 14 residues. The CDR3 region has the DNA TGCGCCAGCAGTGACTGGGTAGGATTATACGAGCAGTACCTC. Translated: CASSDWVGLYEQYL.

In regard to this clonotype: Just one base apart from a much larger clone, this may be a read error. This chain uses TRBV7-9 with TRBJ1-4; maybe TRBD1 (5 bases). This CDR3 comprises 16 residues. In germline, CDR1 is SEHNR, CDR2 FQNEAQ (reference sequence). CDR3 loop: CACSLGSGTLNEKLFF. CDR3 in DNA: TGTGCCTGCAGCTTGGGGTCAGGGACCCTTAATGAAAAACTGTTTTTT.

The V gene is TRBV29-1, the J gene TRBJ1-2; D perhaps matches TRBD1 (6 bases). The CDR3 contains 12 residues. Trimming left V 3 bases short and J 11 bases short, with 16 bases between. Germline values: CDR1 SQVTM, CDR2 ANQGSEA. CDR3 DNA: TGCAGCGTTGAGGACAGAGGCTATGATTACACCTTC. It translates to CSVEDRGYDYTF.

A note on this clonotype: The junction does not match germline at one end; this may be a read error. J is TRBJ2-7 and V is TRBV30; D might be TRBD1 or TRBD2, each matching 5 bases. The CDR3 length is 13 residues. Germline values: CDR1 GTSNPN, CDR2 SVGIG (reference sequence). CDR3 in amino acids: CAWRRQGVKEQYF. The CDR3, as DNA: TGTGCTTGGAGGCGGCAGGGAGTCAAAGAGCAGTACTTC.

This sequence joins TRBV6-5 and TRBJ2-3, with D perhaps TRBD1 or TRBD2 (5 bases each). V was cut by 5 bases and J by 1 base, with 19 bases left in between. Germline lookup yields CDR1 MNHEY and CDR2 SVGAGI. The CDR3 is 17 residues long. This chain's CDR3 is CASSNKTWGSGTDTQYF. Here the CDR3 DNA reads TGTGCCAGCAGTAACAAGACCTGGGGGAGTGGCACAGATACGCAGTATTTT.

This clonotype has only a few counts. The CDR3 sequence: CASSKTDLAKNIQYF. For the CDR3, the DNA is TGTGCCAGCAGCAAAACAGACTTAGCCAAAAACATTCAGTACTTC. The V call is TRBV21-1, the J call TRBJ2-4. TRBV21-1 is noted as a pseudogene. The CDR3 is made up of 15 amino acids.

This clonotype appeared many times. The J gene is TRBJ1-4, the V gene TRBV29-1; TRBD1 matches at 7 bases. The CDR3 contains 13 residues. Trimming at V came to 3 bases and at J to 5 bases, leaving 3 bases not matched to a gene. Germline CDR1 reads SQVTM; CDR2 reads ANQGSEA. In nucleotides, the CDR3 is TGCAGCGTTGAGACAGGGTCAAATGAAAAACTGTTTTTT. Protein: CSVETGSNEKLFF.